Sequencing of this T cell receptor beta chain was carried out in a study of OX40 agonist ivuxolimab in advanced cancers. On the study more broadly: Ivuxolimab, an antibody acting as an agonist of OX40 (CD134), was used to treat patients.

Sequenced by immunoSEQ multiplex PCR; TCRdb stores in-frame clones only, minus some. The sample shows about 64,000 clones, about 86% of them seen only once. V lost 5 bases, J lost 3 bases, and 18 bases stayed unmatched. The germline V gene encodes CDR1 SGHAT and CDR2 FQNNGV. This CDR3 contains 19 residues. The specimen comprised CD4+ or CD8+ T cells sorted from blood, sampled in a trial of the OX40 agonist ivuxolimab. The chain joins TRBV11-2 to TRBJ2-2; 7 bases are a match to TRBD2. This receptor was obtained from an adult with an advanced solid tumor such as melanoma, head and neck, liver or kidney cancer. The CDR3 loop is CASSPSSHPRGSDTGELFF. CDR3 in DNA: TGTGCCAGCAGCCCGTCCTCCCACCCGCGGGGGAGTGACACCGGGGAGCTGTTTTTT.